This entry is about one T cell receptor beta chain. Its target is not known. This PCR relied on a set of 60 Vbeta primers and 13 Jbeta primers. Clones were read by immunoSEQ multiplex PCR, and TCRdb kept only the in-frame ones, dropping some. Here the sample spans some 54,000 clones, around 84% being singletons. This entry belongs to a study of cytomegalovirus exposure and HLA in healthy donors. Study-wide points: TCR beta V segments were, for the most part, productive about 87% or about 30% of the time in an earlier analysis. An analysis that came later showed most CMV-associated TCR beta chains appearing HLA-restricted.

The CDR3 has 15 amino acids. Germline CDR1 SGHRS, CDR2 YFSETQ. The V segment lost 7 bases and the J segment 3 bases; nucleotides outside the gene matches: 9. The receptor was isolated from a male donor in good health and CMV-seronegative. The chain carries TRBV5-1 and TRBJ1-4; 7 positions match TRBD1. Input material: PBMCs. The CDR3 spells CASQKQGTANEKLFF. The CDR3 DNA reads TGCGCCAGCCAGAAACAGGGGACAGCTAATGAAAAACTGTTTTTT.